The rows below give T cell receptor beta chains drawn from one sample of a study of CD8 T cells in ankylosing spondylitis. TCRdb itself ran the 5' RACE reads through MiXCR, one entry per CDR3 protein. The repertoire holds about 540,000 distinct CDR3 sequences, more than 9.5% seen once, with approximately 7% in the top ten. Sequenced input: blood, either unsorted or a sorted T cell fraction (not recorded which). The source is a male donor with ankylosing spondylitis. The conserved cysteine and the conserved F or W are not part of the CDR3 here. The order of the fields is J gene, V gene, CDR3 protein.

j_call: TRBJ2-6; v_call: TRBV12-3/TRBV12-4; cdr3_aa: ASSTDSSGANVLT
j_call: TRBJ1-3; v_call: TRBV5-1; cdr3_aa: ASSRGNSGNTIY
j_call: TRBJ2-3; v_call: TRBV2; cdr3_aa: ASRFRLSTDTQY
j_call: TRBJ1-2; v_call: TRBV3-1; cdr3_aa: ASSRGTLNYGYT
j_call: TRBJ2-1; v_call: TRBV20-1; cdr3_aa: SARTSGQRSSYNEQF
j_call: TRBJ2-5; v_call: TRBV24-1; cdr3_aa: ATSDSGQGGETQY
j_call: TRBJ1-2; v_call: TRBV19; cdr3_aa: ASSKRQRGSGYGYT
j_call: TRBJ2-4; v_call: TRBV5-1; cdr3_aa: ASSLVGGVAKNIQY
j_call: TRBJ2-1; v_call: TRBV7-7; cdr3_aa: ASSLSGPGTANEQF
j_call: TRBJ2-5; v_call: TRBV3-1; cdr3_aa: ASSQDSFGTQY
j_call: TRBJ2-2; v_call: TRBV5-1; cdr3_aa: ASSLVGRVGNTGELF
j_call: TRBJ2-1; v_call: TRBV12-3/TRBV12-4; cdr3_aa: ASRRRSPVGHNEQF
j_call: TRBJ2-1; v_call: TRBV19; cdr3_aa: ASSISARGNEQF
j_call: TRBJ1-1; v_call: TRBV20-1; cdr3_aa: SALTRTTEAF
j_call: TRBJ1-1; v_call: TRBV5-1; cdr3_aa: ASSLRTDDTEAF
j_call: TRBJ2-2; v_call: TRBV5-1; cdr3_aa: ASSLGLAANTGELF
j_call: TRBJ2-1; v_call: TRBV12-3/TRBV12-4; cdr3_aa: ASNQRTSGDYNEQF
j_call: TRBJ2-2; v_call: TRBV12-3/TRBV12-4; cdr3_aa: ASIEGTGELF
j_call: TRBJ2-1; v_call: TRBV5-1; cdr3_aa: ASSLEGRRNEQF
j_call: TRBJ2-3; v_call: TRBV5-1; cdr3_aa: ASSLGLRETTDTQY
j_call: TRBJ1-1; v_call: TRBV5-1; cdr3_aa: ASTFQANTEAF
j_call: TRBJ1-6; v_call: TRBV12-3/TRBV12-4; cdr3_aa: ASSLRVTGKKLSLH
j_call: TRBJ2-2; v_call: TRBV2; cdr3_aa: ASKKLSGNTGELF
j_call: TRBJ1-2; v_call: TRBV12-3/TRBV12-4; cdr3_aa: ASSLEGRFYGYT
j_call: TRBJ2-7; v_call: TRBV7-2; cdr3_aa: ASSFGTNHPYEQY
j_call: TRBJ1-2; v_call: TRBV6-1; cdr3_aa: ATAPSEANYGYT
j_call: TRBJ2-1; v_call: TRBV5-1; cdr3_aa: ASSLQDNYNEQF
j_call: TRBJ2-1; v_call: TRBV6-1; cdr3_aa: ASSPLAGVSNEQF
j_call: TRBJ2-3; v_call: TRBV6-6; cdr3_aa: ASGTSAYTQY
j_call: TRBJ2-5; v_call: TRBV12-3/TRBV12-4; cdr3_aa: ASSRARAGETQY
j_call: TRBJ1-5; v_call: TRBV4-2; cdr3_aa: ASSQGANSNQPQH
j_call: TRBJ1-1; v_call: TRBV11-3; cdr3_aa: ASSRYPTGANTEAF
j_call: TRBJ2-5; v_call: TRBV20-1; cdr3_aa: SARASAETQY
j_call: TRBJ2-1; v_call: TRBV28; cdr3_aa: AIHGLAGVKEDEQF
j_call: TRBJ2-1; v_call: TRBV19; cdr3_aa: ASSIKGSSYNEQF
j_call: TRBJ2-7; v_call: TRBV27; cdr3_aa: ASSGGRERYEQY
j_call: TRBJ1-4; v_call: TRBV6-5; cdr3_aa: ASSYSGAGIEKLF
j_call: TRBJ2-3; v_call: TRBV7-8; cdr3_aa: ASSPRVAAEGDTQY
j_call: TRBJ2-7; v_call: TRBV20-1; cdr3_aa: SARGGRPAYEQY
j_call: TRBJ2-1; v_call: TRBV7-8; cdr3_aa: ASSLAGGSFGNEQF
j_call: TRBJ2-2; v_call: TRBV5-1; cdr3_aa: ASYTTLGRTGELF
j_call: TRBJ2-6; v_call: TRBV18; cdr3_aa: ASSPPALGSGANVLT
j_call: TRBJ1-5; v_call: TRBV10-3; cdr3_aa: ATADSNQPQH
j_call: TRBJ2-5; v_call: TRBV7-9; cdr3_aa: ASSLVPGLAGKETQY
j_call: TRBJ2-3; v_call: TRBV4-1; cdr3_aa: ASSHGGGALNTQY
j_call: TRBJ2-1; v_call: TRBV20-1; cdr3_aa: SARLAGKTGEQF
j_call: TRBJ2-1; v_call: TRBV18; cdr3_aa: ASSPRAGGEDNEQF
j_call: TRBJ2-1; v_call: TRBV5-1; cdr3_aa: ASSFGLAGVVEQF
j_call: TRBJ2-7; v_call: TRBV29-1; cdr3_aa: SVGQGSEQY
j_call: TRBJ1-1; v_call: TRBV5-1; cdr3_aa: ASSYTRNTEAF
j_call: TRBJ2-3; v_call: TRBV10-1; cdr3_aa: ASSRDRGDTQY
j_call: TRBJ2-7; v_call: TRBV14; cdr3_aa: ASSQGLLSSYEQY
j_call: TRBJ2-1; v_call: TRBV9; cdr3_aa: ASSPKLRAGNEQF
j_call: TRBJ1-1; v_call: TRBV2; cdr3_aa: ASSEFLGSINTEAF
j_call: TRBJ2-7; v_call: TRBV5-1; cdr3_aa: ASSFRISYEQY
j_call: TRBJ2-1; v_call: TRBV20-1; cdr3_aa: SASRWGTGQF
j_call: TRBJ1-6; v_call: TRBV4-2; cdr3_aa: ASSQDSGFTYNSPLH
j_call: TRBJ1-4; v_call: TRBV5-1; cdr3_aa: ASSRGTQNEKLF
j_call: TRBJ2-1; v_call: TRBV20-1; cdr3_aa: SARGGSGRAGYNEQF